Listed here is a single T cell receptor (beta chain). The antigen remains undetermined. These data come from a study of T cells in localized non-small cell lung cancer. Whole-study results and caveats: T cell clonality was highest in uninvolved adjacent lung, above tumor. Heterogeneity cannot be ruled out, as sequencing used one tumor region only. When the top 100 tumor clones were examined, a median approximately 59 of them also appeared in the adjacent lung, which was paired and uninvolved.

Germline V lookup: CDR1 MNHEY, CDR2 SMNVEV (reference sequence). This CDR3 is built from 14 residues. Trimming took 3 bases from V and 8 from J, leaving 15 bases between them. Only in-frame clones appear in the TCRdb table, and some are missing; sequencing was by immunoSEQ multiplex PCR. The repertoire holds 15,000 to 20,000 clones, with around 87% as singletons. The input for sequencing was peripheral blood mononuclear cells, taken before any cancer treatment. The rearrangement joins TRBV27 to TRBJ2-3, with a possible D match to TRBD1 (6 bases). This TCR was recovered from a woman aged 40-69 years with stage III lung adenocarcinoma. The CDR3 spells CASSLSPGAGTQYF. For the CDR3, the DNA is TGTGCCAGCAGTTTGTCCCCAGGGGCAGGTACGCAGTATTTT.